The 19 T cell receptor beta chains given below trace back to one sample, sequenced in a study of Ad26.COV2.S vaccination and SARS-CoV-2 variants. As for treatment: around 19 received Ad26.COV2.S at low or high dose, single or two shots; 5 received placebo; per-sample allocation not given. Material that was analyzed had been drawn on day 63 after the first vaccine or placebo injection. Assay: immunoSEQ multiplex PCR; the TCRdb copy retains only in-frame clones and omits some. The profile shows about 420,000 clones, around 87% of them singletons. The sequenced sample was peripheral blood, obtained in a trial of Ad26.COV2.S vaccine versus placebo. The receptor source for this set is a person aged 18-60 years who received the Ad26.COV2.S COVID-19 vaccine or a placebo.

This clone was seen more than once but under ten times. The chain joins TRBV9 to TRBJ2-2, with 8 bases that match TRBD1. The V gene end was trimmed by 6 bases and the J gene end by 4 bases; junction bases not matched to a gene: 5. Germline CDR1 is SGDLS and CDR2 is YYNGEE. The CDR3 runs 14 residues. DNA for the CDR3: TGTGCCAGCACACTAACAGGGGGCACCGGGGAGCTGTTTTTT. This encodes CASTLTGGTGELFF.

The chain couples TRBV4-1 to TRBJ2-2; tentative D call: TRBD2 (6 bases). Between the trimmed V and J ends, which lost 6 bases and 6 bases, there was a span of 17 bases. Germline V gene lookup returns CDR1 MGHRA and CDR2 YSYEKL. The CDR3 runs 15 residues. The CDR3 loop is CASSRGMGTAGELFF. The CDR3 DNA reads TGCGCCAGCAGTCGCGGGATGGGAACCGCCGGGGAGCTGTTTTTT.

The chain recombines TRBV4-3 with TRBJ2-1; D is perhaps TRBD1 (5 bases). Trimming cost V 0 bases and J 8 bases, with 14 bases left between them. Germline assignment: CDR1 LGHNA and CDR2 YSLEER. The CDR3 is 15 amino acids. The CDR3 is CASSQDLGALDEQFF. The CDR3 DNA is TGCGCCAGCAGCCAAGATCTAGGGGCTCTGGATGAGCAGTTCTTC.

The chain has TRBV4-1 and TRBJ1-5, with a possible D match to TRBD1 (6 bases). The CDR3 runs 18 residues. The V gene's germline CDR1 is MGHRA and CDR2 YSYEKL. Trimming took off 1 base at V and 0 bases at J, with 16 bases between the two ends. The DNA of the CDR3 is TGCGCCAGCAGCCAAGTTGGTGGGGGCATATATAGCAATCAGCCCCAGCATTTT. This encodes CASSQVGGGIYSNQPQHF.

The CDR3 nucleotides are TGTGCCAGCAGTGAGACCCTATCCGAGCAGTACTTC. Amino acid sequence: CASSETLSEQYF. This rearrangement joins TRBV6-1 to TRBJ2-7; D is uncertain. Germline V lookup: CDR1 MNHNS, CDR2 SASEGT. This CDR3 is 12 amino acids long. Trimming removed 3 bases at V and 6 bases at J, with 9 bases between.

This clone showed up just once. The DNA is left out, because the CDR3 cannot be placed on it with certainty; the CDR3 is given as TCRdb lists it. This rearrangement joins TRBV21-1 to TRBJ1-5; the DNA was not used to check the table's D call, TRBD1. TRBV21-1 is shown as a pseudogene. The CDR3 extends over 16 residues, inclusive of both ends. The CDR3 loop is CASSKVGQGANQPQHF.

The chain couples TRBV7-3 to TRBJ2-2; D is unresolved. The V gene lost 1 base and the J gene lost 4 bases, with 7 bases spanning the gap. The germline V gene encodes CDR1 SGHTA and CDR2 FQGTGA. The CDR3 is 14 amino acids. The CDR3 bases are TGTGCCAGCAGCTTAAGCCCCTCCACCGGGGAGCTGTTTTTT. Translation: CASSLSPSTGELFF.

This rearrangement joins TRBV6-2 or TRBV6-3 to TRBJ1-5; the D gene is possibly TRBD1 (5 bases). CDR3 length equals 16 residues. Trimming took 2 bases from V and 1 from J, leaving 12 bases between them. Germline-derived CDR1 and CDR2 are MNHEY and SVGEGT. CDR3 residues: CASSYMAGSSNQPQHF. CDR3 coding DNA: TGTGCCAGCAGTTACATGGCAGGGAGCAGCAATCAGCCCCAGCATTTT.

CDR3 amino acids: CASSVDYGYTF. As DNA, the CDR3 is TGTGCCAGCAGCGTGGACTATGGCTACACCTTC. The chain employs TRBV9 and TRBJ1-2, with D uncertain. Germline V gene data show CDR1 as SGDLS and CDR2 as YYNGEE. The CDR3 loop spans 11 amino acids. Trimming stripped 2 bases from V and 3 bases from J, with 2 bases between.

The V and J genes are TRBV7-2 and TRBJ2-5, with D perhaps matching TRBD2 (5 bases). Germline V gives CDR1 SGHTA, CDR2 FQGNSA. Trimming pared 5 bases from V and 4 bases from J, leaving 17 bases between. This CDR3 is built from 15 residues. Here the CDR3 reads CASSPGTHVRETQYF. The CDR3 DNA follows: TGTGCCAGCAGCCCGGGAACCCACGTTAGAGAGACCCAGTACTTC.

This clone showed up just a few times. This sequence joins TRBV7-9 and TRBJ1-4; 9 nucleotides align to TRBD1. J was trimmed by 1 base and V by 5 bases; bases with no gene match: 5. The CDR3 has 16 residues. CDR1 is SEHNR, CDR2 FQNEAQ, per germline (reference sequence). The CDR3 here is CASSPGQGRTNEKLFF. CDR3 nucleotides: TGTGCCAGCAGCCCCGGACAGGGGAGAACTAATGAAAAACTGTTTTTT.

The chain links TRBV28 to TRBJ2-5, with D possibly being TRBD1 (6 bases). Germline-derived CDR1 and CDR2 are MDHEN and SYDVKM. Between the trimmed V and J ends, which lost 4 bases and 5 bases, there was a span of 17 bases. The CDR3 spans 15 residues. This chain's CDR3 is CASSSNRDQGETQYF. The CDR3 region has the DNA TGTGCCAGCAGTTCAAACAGGGACCAGGGCGAGACCCAGTACTTC.

This chain links TRBV5-1 with TRBJ2-7, with TRBD1 matching 8 bases. CDR3 length: 15 residues. In germline, CDR1 is SGHRS, CDR2 YFSETQ. Trimming at V came to 3 bases and at J to 0 bases, leaving 5 bases not matched to a gene. CDR3 loop: CASSSWTGSSYEQYF. In nucleotides, the CDR3 is TGCGCCAGCAGCTCGTGGACAGGGTCCTCCTACGAGCAGTACTTC.

The chain couples TRBV10-3 to TRBJ2-3, with a weak D call TRBD1 (6 bases). The CDR3 totals 16 residues. The germline gives CDR1 ENHRY, CDR2 SYGVKD. Trimming took 0 bases from V and 0 from J, leaving 10 bases between them. The CDR3 here is CAISESPGASTDTQYF. The CDR3 nucleotides are TGTGCCATCAGTGAGTCACCAGGGGCTAGCACAGATACGCAGTATTTT.

The chain is built from TRBV27 and TRBJ2-1; TRBD1 agrees at 11 bases. The V segment lost 7 bases and the J segment 9 bases; nucleotides outside the gene matches: 8. Germline V gene data show CDR1 as MNHEY and CDR2 as SMNVEV (reference sequence). There are 14 residues in the CDR3. The CDR3 DNA is TGTGCCAGCACCGCCGGACAGGGGGCGGGTGAGCAGTTCTTC. It encodes CASTAGQGAGEQFF.

The chain joins TRBV18 to TRBJ1-4; 8 nucleotides agree with TRBD1. J was trimmed by 7 bases and V by 3 bases; bases with no gene match: 10. This CDR3 has 16 residues. Germline V gene data show CDR1 as KGHSH and CDR2 as LQKENI. CDR3 in amino acids: CASSPTPGGNTEKLFF. The CDR3 DNA is TGTGCCAGCTCACCCACCCCAGGGGGCAATACTGAAAAACTGTTTTTT.

This chain joins TRBV7-3 and TRBJ2-2, with D perhaps TRBD1 or TRBD2 (5 bases each). The CDR3 totals 16 residues. Trimming stripped 5 bases from V and 6 bases from J, with 19 bases between. Germline V gene sequence: CDR1 SGHTA, CDR2 FQGTGA. The DNA for the CDR3 is TGTGCCAGCAGCCCCCCAGGCTGGCAGGGAGCCGGGGAGCTGTTTTTT. Amino acids: CASSPPGWQGAGELFF.

This chain connects TRBV5-4 to TRBJ2-5; tentative D call: TRBD1 (6 bases). The CDR3 extends over 17 amino acids. Germline values: CDR1 SGHNT, CDR2 YYREEE (reference sequence). V lost 4 bases, J lost 0 bases, and 19 bases lay in between. The CDR3 DNA is TGTGCCAGCAGCCCATTCTCACTGAGGGGGAACCAAGAGACCCAGTACTTC. This gives the protein CASSPFSLRGNQETQYF.

The chain couples TRBV9 to TRBJ2-2; D tentatively fits TRBD1 or TRBD2 (5 bases each). The V gene's germline CDR1 is SGDLS and CDR2 YYNGEE. The CDR3 loop spans 14 amino acids. The ends were cut back, 3 bases at V and 7 bases at J, with 13 bases in the middle. Written as DNA, the CDR3 is TGTGCCAGCAGCGGCCTTAGTGGGGGCGGGGAGCTGTTTTTT. This codes for CASSGLSGGGELFF. The full variable domain, in which reference TRBV9 and TRBJ2-2 provide the parts outside the CDR3, is DSGVTQTPKHLITATGQRVTLRCSPRSGDLSVYWYQQSLDQGLQFLIQYYNGEERAKGNILERFSAQQFPDLHSELNLSSLELGDSALYFCASSGLSGGGELFFGEGSRLTVL.